Presented here are 9 T cell receptor beta chains from one specimen sequenced in a study of T cells expressing NK-cell markers. TCRdb reanalyzed the 5' RACE reads and collapses them to one entry per CDR3 protein, without DNA. In all, the sample yields 300,000 to 500,000 distinct CDR3 sequences. The specimen was blood T cells: a sorted CD56 or NKG2C T cell subset, CD4+ or CD8+ T cells, or bulk PBMC T cells (not recorded which). The source is a woman aged 45 to 65 in good health.

This chain joins TRBV5-1 and TRBJ1-1. CDR3 length equals 19 residues. CDR1 is SGHRS and CDR2 is YFSETQ in the germline V gene. This CDR3 is CASSLDPGQRIGGNTEAFF.

The rearrangement joins TRBV6-5 to TRBJ2-5; TCRdb calls TRBD1, which cannot be checked without DNA. The CDR3 is 14 residues long. Germline V lookup: CDR1 MNHEY, CDR2 SVGAGI. The CDR3 here is CASSYWGGRETQYF.

The chain joins TRBV12-3 or TRBV12-4 to TRBJ2-2; the TCRdb call, TRBD1, lacks DNA for checking. The CDR3 is made up of 13 amino acids. The CDR3: CASSPTWEGELFF.

The chain combines TRBV20-1 with TRBJ1-1; the D call from TCRdb, TRBD1, cannot be confirmed without DNA. Germline CDR1 and CDR2: DFQATT and SNEGSKA (reference sequence). This CDR3 comprises 15 residues. CDR3 loop: CSASGVPGKGTEAFF.

The chain couples TRBV5-1 to TRBJ2-1; TCRdb picks TRBD2, but there is no DNA to check that call. Looked up from germline, CDR1 is SGHRS and CDR2 is YFSETQ. The CDR3 has 18 residues. The chain's CDR3 is CASSRRGTSGGGYNEQFF.

J is TRBJ2-3 and V is TRBV3-1; there is no DNA to check the TCRdb D call of TRBD1. Germline CDR1 and CDR2: LGHDT and YNNKEL (reference sequence). This CDR3 contains 17 residues. The CDR3 sequence is CASSQDKRLGGTDTQYF.

The gene calls are TRBV6-5 and TRBJ1-5; TCRdb calls TRBD1, which cannot be checked without DNA. Per the germline V gene, CDR1 is MNHEY and CDR2 is SVGAGI. The CDR3 has 15 residues. CDR3: CASSYSGTGYEPQHF.

The chain carries TRBV6-1 and TRBJ1-5. The germline V gene encodes CDR1 MNHNS and CDR2 SASEGT. The CDR3 totals 17 residues. The CDR3 region is CASSGARALIRDQPQHF.

The chain joins TRBV24-1 to TRBJ2-1. The V gene's germline CDR1 is KGHDR and CDR2 SFDVKD. This CDR3 comprises 15 residues. CDR3 sequence: CATSDLRVPYNEQFF.